The present TCR beta chain was sequenced within a study of shared clonotypes between healthy human individuals. Positive CCR7 selection of CD45RO-negative cells yielded the naive CD8 cells, and terminally differentiated effector memory CD45RA+ cells were excluded. CDR1 SGHTA and CDR2 FQGTGA come from the germline V gene. V shed 5 bases and J 1 base; nucleotides not matched to a gene: 9. The CDR3 sequence is 17 residues long. Produced via immunoSEQ multiplex PCR; TCRdb's table is partial and in-frame only. The sample holds some 2 million clones, around 96% seen once. The sequencing input was naive CD8+ T cells sorted from blood. This chain uses TRBV7-3 with TRBJ2-2; the match to TRBD1 covers 8 bases. This receptor was obtained from a young man in good health. The CDR3 spells CASSPITGGLNTGELFF. Written as DNA, the CDR3 is TGTGCCAGCAGCCCTATTACAGGGGGATTGAACACCGGGGAGCTGTTTTTT.